This record concerns one T cell receptor beta chain sequence. The sample belongs to a study of T-cell reconstitution after alpha-beta-depleted transplantation in children. The ends lost 6 bases at V and 2 bases at J; junction bases unmatched: 6. The CDR3 sequence is 15 residues long. Germline V gene sequence: CDR1 SGHAT, CDR2 FQNNGV. Researchers prepared the TCRbeta library using unique molecular identifiers, the study reports. From the PCR reads, TCRdb called clonotypes with MiXCR, one entry per CDR3 protein. The data contain about 540,000 distinct CDR3 sequences, around 18% of them seen just once; the ten biggest clones take up approximately 3%.

This receptor was obtained from a human donor who donated a stem cell graft to a child with acute lymphoblastic leukemia. Material: PBMCs from the stem cell graft donor, obtained from the stem cell graft. V is TRBV11-2 and J is TRBJ2-3, with TRBD2 identical over 9 bases. The CDR3 DNA is TGTGCCAGCAGTCGAGCGGGAGGTAACACAGATACGCAGTATTTT. As protein: CASSRAGGNTDTQYF.